This T cell receptor (beta chain) came from a study of blood T cell repertoires in COVID-19. Study-level background: Samples of COVID-19 (acute and convalescent) were obtained from the United States, Italy and Spain. From T cells, B-cell-depleted T cells, or PBMCs came the material, which was cDNA or gDNA.

The V gene lost 1 base and the J gene lost 5 bases, with 8 bases spanning the gap. The CDR3 has 13 amino acids. Germline V gene data show CDR1 as LGHNA and CDR2 as YNFKEQ. In the authors' methods: The assay estimated nucleated cells by amplifying reference gene primers. The assay was immunoSEQ multiplex PCR, and TCRdb's table has in-frame clones only and misses some. Clone size and V and J calls were adopted from that table, with D and trimming inferred from the DNA. Here the sample spans about 250,000 clones, roughly 80% being singletons. This sequence was found in a woman in her seventies with acute or convalescent COVID-19. The rearrangement uses TRBV4-2 and TRBJ2-5; D may be TRBD1 (6 bases). The sample comprised peripheral blood. This chain's CDR3 is CASSQGGLETQYF. As DNA, the CDR3 is TGTGCCAGCAGCCAAGGGGGGCTGGAGACCCAGTACTTC.